These T cell receptor beta chains were read from a single sample in a study of OX40 agonist ivuxolimab in advanced cancers. Data came from immunoSEQ multiplex PCR; TCRdb stores just in-frame clones and leaves some out. The sample lists around 43,000 clones; approximately 86% were seen once. The specimen was CD4+ or CD8+ T cells sorted from blood, collected in a trial of the OX40 agonist ivuxolimab. These receptors all come from an adult with an advanced solid tumor such as melanoma, head and neck, liver or kidney cancer. CDR3s include the opening cysteine and the closing phenylalanine or tryptophan. Fields, in order: J gene, clone size, V gene, CDR3 protein. Expanded clones get a size class; other rows say once, few or many, or leave the size out.

TRBJ2-5 | - | TRBV5-1 | CASRFRGGLVETQYF
TRBJ2-1 | - | TRBV7-7 | CASSLALGGTSGGHSAYNEQFF
TRBJ2-7 | - | TRBV9 | CASSVGGRTYEQYF
TRBJ1-2 | - | TRBV6-6 | CASKAFVTNYGYTF
TRBJ1-1 | - | TRBV6-5 | CASNPGGEDTEAFF
TRBJ1-4 | few | TRBV15 | CATSRVRLEKLFF
TRBJ2-5 | - | TRBV28 | CASSSPLETQETQYF
TRBJ2-7 | once | TRBV6-5 | CATEFWGGAGYEQYF
TRBJ2-2 | - | TRBV29-1 | CSVEGWTGYTGELFF
TRBJ1-1 | - | TRBV4-1 | CASSQAGARIEAFF
TRBJ2-7 | once | TRBV4-1 | CASSLEGPGDEQYF
TRBJ2-7 | - | TRBV28 | CASSPDRDYEQYF
TRBJ2-7 | once | TRBV4-3 | CASSLQRLAGGLSIYEQYF
TRBJ1-2 | - | TRBV27 | CASRGTGIVSQGANYGYTF
TRBJ2-2 | - | TRBV7-3 | CASSFYGLAGELFF
TRBJ2-7 | - | TRBV6-5 | CASSYLAGTYEQYF
TRBJ1-3 | - | TRBV2 | CASSESRDRAGNTIYF
TRBJ2-1 | - | TRBV4-3 | CASSTLVDHISGNEQFF
TRBJ1-2 | - | TRBV19 | CASSPAGPGLREGYTF
TRBJ1-5 | - | TRBV7-5 | CVRSPREAPQHF
TRBJ1-1 | - | TRBV11-2 | CASSPAPQVNTEAFF
TRBJ1-3 | - | TRBV18 | CASSPPGQEGNTIYF
TRBJ2-7 | once | TRBV15 | CATSPAGTGVYEQYF
TRBJ1-1 | - | TRBV11-2 | CASSSVVDEAFF
TRBJ2-7 | - | TRBV5-6 | CASSLYAGYERYF
TRBJ1-3 | - | TRBV19 | CASSIPPTKRNTIYF
TRBJ2-1 | - | TRBV7-8 | CASSLRQENSYNEQFF
TRBJ2-7 | many | TRBV5-5 | CASSLGYKRSYEQYF
TRBJ2-1 | - | TRBV4-3 | CASSQDVAGPYNEQFF
TRBJ2-4 | - | TRBV11-2 | CASSLDGSLLQYF
TRBJ1-1 | - | TRBV27 | CASSLWGMNTEAFF
TRBJ2-2 | medium-sized | TRBV9 | CASSPGAGELFF
TRBJ1-3 | medium-sized | TRBV27 | CASSPTLVRADSSGNTIYF
TRBJ2-3 | - | TRBV19 | CASSIASSTDTQYF
TRBJ2-1 | - | TRBV7-9 | CASREGGRYNEQFF
TRBJ2-2 | - | TRBV7-9 | CASSTLGGPANTGELFF
TRBJ2-7 | - | TRBV28 | CASSPLREQYF
TRBJ2-1 | - | TRBV13 | CASSPPRGGVNEQFF
TRBJ2-1 | - | TRBV18 | CASSPARDGEQFF
TRBJ1-2 | - | TRBV9 | CASSVGFGGYTF
TRBJ2-7 | - | TRBV27 | CASSFRADSTYEQYF
TRBJ1-5 | - | TRBV12-5 | CASGPGRLRGNQPQHF
TRBJ2-7 | - | TRBV27 | CASSKTGYGYGEQYF
TRBJ2-2 | - | TRBV5-5 | CASSLTPRGGLTGELFF
TRBJ1-2 | - | TRBV14 | CASSRKGYYGYTF
TRBJ1-2 | - | TRBV5-6 | CASSLGSGGNSYTF
TRBJ1-1 | - | TRBV4-1 | CASSWTLRAEAFF
TRBJ2-7 | - | TRBV6-1 | CASGTAVYEQYF
TRBJ2-3 | - | TRBV19 | CASSTWTGSTDTQYF
TRBJ1-2 | - | TRBV4-2 | CASSQVGDGYTF
TRBJ2-5 | few | TRBV7-9 | CASSALVRALGETQYF
TRBJ2-7 | - | TRBV4-1 | CASSQGGGTNHYYEQYF
TRBJ2-4 | - | TRBV7-9 | CASSSSDPGRNF
TRBJ2-3 | - | TRBV7-8 | CASSLALNLGSRTDTQYF